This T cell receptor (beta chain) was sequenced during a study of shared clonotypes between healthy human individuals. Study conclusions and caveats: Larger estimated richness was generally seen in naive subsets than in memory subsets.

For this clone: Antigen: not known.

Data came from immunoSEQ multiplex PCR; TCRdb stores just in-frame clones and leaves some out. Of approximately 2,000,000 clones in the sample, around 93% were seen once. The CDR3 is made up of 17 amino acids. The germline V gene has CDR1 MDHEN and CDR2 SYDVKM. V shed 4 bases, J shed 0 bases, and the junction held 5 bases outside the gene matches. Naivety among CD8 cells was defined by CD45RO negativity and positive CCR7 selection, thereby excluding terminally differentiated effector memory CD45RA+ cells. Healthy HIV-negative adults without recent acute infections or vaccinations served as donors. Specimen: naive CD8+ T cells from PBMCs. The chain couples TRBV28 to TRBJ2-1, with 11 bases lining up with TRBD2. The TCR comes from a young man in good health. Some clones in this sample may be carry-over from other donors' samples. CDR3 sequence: CASSSRLAGSSYNEQFF. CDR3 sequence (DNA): TGTGCCAGCAGTTCTCGACTAGCGGGAAGCTCCTACAATGAGCAGTTCTTC.